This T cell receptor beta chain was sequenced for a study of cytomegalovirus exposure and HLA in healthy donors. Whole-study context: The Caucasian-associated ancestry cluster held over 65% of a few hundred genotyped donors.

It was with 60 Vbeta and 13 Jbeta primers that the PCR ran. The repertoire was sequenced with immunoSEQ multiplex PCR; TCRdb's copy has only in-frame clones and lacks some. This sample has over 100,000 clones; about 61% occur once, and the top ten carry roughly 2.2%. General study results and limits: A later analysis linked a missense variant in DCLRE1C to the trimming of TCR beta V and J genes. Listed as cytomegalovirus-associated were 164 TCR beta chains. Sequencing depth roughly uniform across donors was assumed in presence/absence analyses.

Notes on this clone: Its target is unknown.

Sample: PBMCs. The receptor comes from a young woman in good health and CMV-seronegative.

CDR3 amino acids: CASSFLRGSRHEQYF. DNA of the CDR3: TGTGCCAGCAGTTTCCTTAGAGGGAGCAGGCACGAGCAGTACTTC. The chain is built from TRBV28 and TRBJ2-7, with a tentative D call TRBD2 (5 bases). Trimming shortened V by 3 bases and J by 5 bases, and 17 bases separated the two germline ends. CDR1 MDHEN and CDR2 SYDVKM come from the germline V gene. This CDR3 contains 15 residues.